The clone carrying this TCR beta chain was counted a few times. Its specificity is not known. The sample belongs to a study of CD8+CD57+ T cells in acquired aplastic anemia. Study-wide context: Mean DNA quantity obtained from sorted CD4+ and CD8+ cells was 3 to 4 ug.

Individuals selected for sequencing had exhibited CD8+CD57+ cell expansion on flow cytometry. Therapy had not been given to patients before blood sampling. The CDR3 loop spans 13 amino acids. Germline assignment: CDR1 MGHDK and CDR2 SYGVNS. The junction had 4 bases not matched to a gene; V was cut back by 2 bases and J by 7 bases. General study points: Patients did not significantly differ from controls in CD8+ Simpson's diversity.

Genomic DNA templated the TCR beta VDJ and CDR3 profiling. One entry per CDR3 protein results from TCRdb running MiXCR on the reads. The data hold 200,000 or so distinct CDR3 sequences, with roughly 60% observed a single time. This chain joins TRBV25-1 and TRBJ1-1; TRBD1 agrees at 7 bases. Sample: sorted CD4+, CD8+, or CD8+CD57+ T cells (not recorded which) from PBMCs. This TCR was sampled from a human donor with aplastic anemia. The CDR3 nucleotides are TGTGCCAGCAGTGAACCGGGACAGCGTGAAGCTTTCTTT. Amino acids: CASSEPGQREAFF.